This T cell receptor (beta chain) stems from a study of blood T cells in healthy people across ages. Study-level findings and limits: It was held that diversity estimates obtained from one million T cells represented underestimates.

CDR1 and CDR2 from the germline V gene are LNHDA and SQIVND (reference sequence). Trimming stripped 2 bases from V and 4 bases from J, with 14 bases between. The CDR3 is made up of 15 amino acids. For this clonotype: The target antigen is unknown.

Roughly 9.8 milliliters of peripheral blood were drawn from each donor. A sample-barcoded 5' primer and a J-beta primer mix were used in a second PCR of about 6 to 11 cycles. Each cDNA molecule received a tag from a template-switch adaptor that had 12 random nucleotides. Via MiXCR, TCRdb re-called the 5' RACE reads, giving one row per CDR3 protein. Among 1,300,000 or so distinct CDR3 sequences listed, roughly 64% were seen once. The TCR comes from a man younger than 30 in good health. The sequenced material came from blood. The genes are TRBV19 and TRBJ1-2; tentative D call: TRBD1 (6 bases). The CDR3 DNA follows: TGTGCCAGTAGTATATTGGAGGGGACACGCTATGGCTACACCTTC. Translation: CASSILEGTRYGYTF.